One sample yielded the 19 T cell receptor beta chains listed below, sequenced in a study of blood T cell repertoires in COVID-19. Clones were sequenced by immunoSEQ multiplex PCR, and TCRdb holds only the in-frame ones, with some missing. The sample has fewer than 350,000 clones; roughly 85% are singletons. Specimen: peripheral blood. These receptors were taken from a human donor in a cohort sampled during active COVID-19.

V usage is TRBV11-2 and J usage is TRBJ2-7; maybe TRBD1 (6 bases). The CDR3 runs to 13 residues. With 5 bases removed from V and 3 bases from J, the gap between germline ends came to 11 bases. CDR1 and CDR2 (germline): SGHAT, FQNNGV. The DNA of the CDR3 is TGTGCCAGCAGCGGACTGACAGGCTACGAGCAGTACTTC. It translates to CASSGLTGYEQYF.

The rearrangement joins TRBV7-2 to TRBJ2-1; D gene uncertain. V lost 2 bases and J lost 7, with 6 bases in between. The CDR3 is 12 residues long. Germline V gene data show CDR1 as SGHTA and CDR2 as FQGNSA. In DNA form, the CDR3 reads TGTGCCAGCAGCTTATCACGGAATGAGCAGTTCTTC. Amino acids: CASSLSRNEQFF.

V is TRBV5-1 and J is TRBJ1-3; D perhaps matches TRBD1 (5 bases). V lost 2 bases to trimming and J lost 0 bases, with 9 bases between them. Germline values: CDR1 SGHRS, CDR2 YFSETQ. The CDR3 is 15 residues long. CDR3 nucleotide sequence: TGCGCCAGCAGCTTACAGGATGCCTCTGGAAACACCATATATTTT. It translates to CASSLQDASGNTIYF.

This clone occurred a few times. The V gene is TRBV6-5, the J gene TRBJ1-6, with a weak D call TRBD1 (5 bases). The V and J ends lost 0 bases and 8 bases respectively, with 14 bases between them. Germline V gives CDR1 MNHEY, CDR2 SVGAGI. There are 16 residues in the CDR3. The CDR3 DNA sequence: TGTGCCAGCAGTTACTCACATAGGGGCCGGGATTCACCCCTCCACTTT. The encoded protein is CASSYSHRGRDSPLHF.

CDR3 bases: TGTGCCAGTAGTCCCGGTCGTCTCGGAGCTTTCTTT. Its translation: CASSPGRLGAFF. This sequence joins TRBV19 and TRBJ1-1; D gene ambiguous. The CDR3 loop spans 12 amino acids. The germline V gene has CDR1 LNHDA and CDR2 SQIVND (reference sequence). V was shortened by 5 bases and J by 10 bases, with 14 bases between the two germline ends.

The chain recombines TRBV6-5 with TRBJ2-3; a weak D match, TRBD2 (6 bases). Per the germline V gene, CDR1 is MNHEY and CDR2 is SVGAGI. The CDR3 is made up of 14 amino acids. Trimming removed 6 bases at V and 3 bases at J, with 13 bases between. The CDR3 protein is CASSPTLATDTQYF. CDR3 DNA sequence: TGTGCCAGCAGCCCGACCCTAGCGACAGATACGCAGTATTTT.

The J gene is TRBJ1-6, the V gene TRBV10-3; D is perhaps TRBD1 (6 bases). Germline CDR1 ENHRY, CDR2 SYGVKD. The CDR3 loop spans 15 amino acids. Trimming shortened V by 5 bases and J by 5 bases, and 13 bases separated the two germline ends. The CDR3 nucleotides are TGTGCCATCAGTCCGGTCAGGGGAGATAATTCACCCCTCCACTTT. This gives the protein CAISPVRGDNSPLHF.

V is TRBV5-6 and J is TRBJ1-2; D gene ambiguous. Trimming cost V 7 bases and J 0 bases, with 16 bases left between them. Per the germline V gene, CDR1 is SGHDT and CDR2 is YYEEEE. The CDR3 covers 15 residues. Here the CDR3 DNA reads TGTGCCAGCGGGATGGGGAGACTAGCTAACTATGGCTACACCTTC. It specifies CASGMGRLANYGYTF.

This chain joins TRBV27 and TRBJ2-1; TRBD1 matches at 8 bases. The CDR3 has 14 residues. Trimming at V came to 5 bases and at J to 6 bases, leaving 6 bases not matched to a gene. Germline values: CDR1 MNHEY, CDR2 SMNVEV (reference sequence). CDR3 loop: CASSRDRLVNEQFF. The CDR3 DNA reads as TGTGCCAGCAGTCGGGACAGGCTGGTCAATGAGCAGTTCTTC.

The gene calls are TRBV10-3 and TRBJ1-1; no clear D gene. CDR3 length: 14 amino acids. Germline CDR1 reads ENHRY; CDR2 reads SYGVKD. V was cut by 7 bases and J by 1 base, with 13 bases left in between. CDR3: CAITTGRENTEAFF. Written as DNA, the CDR3 is TGTGCCATCACCACGGGGAGGGAGAACACTGAAGCTTTCTTT.

This clone was found once. J is TRBJ2-2 and V is TRBV11-2, with 9 bases aligning to TRBD1. CDR1 SGHAT and CDR2 FQNNGV come from the germline V gene. The CDR3 is 15 amino acids. V was clipped by 4 bases and J by 7 bases; unmatched bases: 7. The CDR3 DNA reads as TGTGCCAGCAGCTCCCGGGACAGGGTATTCGGGGAGCTGTTTTTT. It yields the protein CASSSRDRVFGELFF.

The J gene is TRBJ2-7, the V gene TRBV18, with D possibly being TRBD1 (6 bases). Germline V gives CDR1 KGHSH, CDR2 LQKENI. The CDR3 consists of 13 residues. The V and J ends lost 3 bases and 6 bases respectively, with 12 bases between them. CDR3 sequence (DNA): TGTGCCAGCTCACCTATAAGGGGGATCGAGCAGTACTTC. It encodes CASSPIRGIEQYF. The variable domain in full, completed from reference TRBV18 and TRBJ2-7, reads NAGVMQNPRHLVRRRGQEARLRCSPMKGHSHVYWYRQLPEEGLKFMVYLQKENIIDESGMPKERFSAEFPKEGPSILRIQQVVRGDSAAYFCASSPIRGIEQYFGPGTRLTVT.

The CDR3 nucleotides read TGTGCCAGCTCACTCCGCCAGGGACTGAGCTCTGGAAACACCATATATTTT. It is translated as CASSLRQGLSSGNTIYF. The chain has TRBV18 and TRBJ1-3, with D perhaps TRBD1 (5 bases). The germline CDR1 and CDR2 sequences are KGHSH and LQKENI. V dropped 4 bases and J dropped 0 bases, with 16 bases sitting between them. The CDR3 runs 17 residues.

This chain uses TRBV12-3 or TRBV12-4 with TRBJ1-2; D may be TRBD1 (6 bases). V shed 5 bases and J shed 4 bases, with 11 bases lying between them. The CDR3 loop spans 13 amino acids. This CDR3 reads CASSLTGPYGYTF. Written as DNA, the CDR3 is TGTGCCAGCAGTCTGACAGGCCCCTATGGCTACACCTTC.

The CDR3 DNA follows: TGTGCCAGCAGTTTGGGACTGGGAGGAAACACCATATATTTT. It translates to CASSLGLGGNTIYF. The chain recombines TRBV28 with TRBJ1-3; D perhaps matches TRBD1 (5 bases). CDR3 length: 14 amino acids. Trimming removed 3 bases at V and 4 bases at J, with 10 bases between. Germline loops: CDR1 MDHEN, CDR2 SYDVKM. The complete variable domain, with remaining parts taken from reference TRBV28 and TRBJ1-3, reads DVKVTQSSRYLVKRTGEKVFLECVQDMDHENMFWYRQDPGLGLRLIYFSYDVKMKEKGDIPEGYSVSREKKERFSLILESASTNQTSMYLCASSLGLGGNTIYFGEGSWLTVV.

The chain carries TRBV10-3 and TRBJ2-4; D perhaps matches TRBD1 (5 bases). Germline loops: CDR1 ENHRY, CDR2 SYGVKD. This CDR3 is built from 16 residues. V was clipped by 0 bases and J by 0 bases, with 9 bases between them. The CDR3 DNA follows: TGTGCCATCAGTGAGTCGACAGCCCTAGCCAAAAACATTCAGTACTTC. This translates into CAISESTALAKNIQYF.

The chain is built from TRBV10-2 and TRBJ1-2, with 8 bases identical to TRBD1. Looked up from germline, CDR1 is WSHSY and CDR2 is SAAADI. The CDR3 spans 15 residues. Trimming cost V 6 bases and J 1 base; bases outside gene matches: 7. CDR3 nucleotide sequence: TGCGCCAGCAGGCCCACAGGGGGATATAACTATGGCTACACCTTC. It translates to CASRPTGGYNYGYTF.

This sequence joins TRBV30 and TRBJ2-7; 7 nucleotides line up with TRBD1. After removal of 4 bases from V and 2 bases from J, the junction contained 14 bases not matched to a gene. Per the germline V gene, CDR1 is GTSNPN and CDR2 is SVGIG (reference sequence). This CDR3 region has 16 residues. Written as DNA, the CDR3 is TGTGCCTGGACGGGGACCCGGACAGGAGAACCCTACGAGCAGTACTTC. The encoded protein is CAWTGTRTGEPYEQYF.

This chain joins TRBV6-1 and TRBJ1-3, with TRBD1 as a possible D gene (6 bases). The CDR3 sequence is 18 residues long. Germline values: CDR1 MNHNS, CDR2 SASEGT. V was trimmed by 2 bases and J by 2 bases, leaving 19 bases between them. CDR3 loop: CASSERAPGQQAGNTIYF. For the CDR3, the DNA is TGTGCCAGCAGTGAAAGGGCTCCAGGACAGCAAGCTGGAAACACCATATATTTT.